One and the same sample provided the 28 T cell receptor beta chains below, sequenced in a study of T cell clonality in common variable immunodeficiency. Data came from immunoSEQ multiplex PCR; TCRdb stores just in-frame clones and leaves some out. The repertoire consists of 45,000 to 55,000 clones, none detected only once. The source material was peripheral blood mononuclear cells. All receptors come from a person between 18 and 75 years old in good health.

This clone was seen many times. CDR3 region: CASARDFGYNEQFF. The CDR3 bases that were read are TGTGCCAGCGCCCGGGACTTCGGTTACAATGAG. V is TRBV2 and J is TRBJ2-1, with D maybe TRBD2 (6 bases). The sequence runs out 3 residues before the end of the CDR3; the remainder is reconstructed from the germline J gene. CDR1 is SNHLY, CDR2 FYNNEI, per germline. The CDR3 totals 14 residues. Trimming cost V 8 bases and J 4 bases, with 15 bases left between them.

This clone was found many times. The CDR3 end is not reached by the read, which stops 3 residues before it; the germline J gene fills it in. J is TRBJ2-2 and V is TRBV29-1, with 9 bases lining up with TRBD1. The CDR3 consists of 13 residues. Germline V CDR1 and CDR2: SQVTM, ANQGSEA. J lost 6 bases, V lost 3 bases, and 2 bases had no gene match. Partial CDR3 DNA: TGCAGCGTTGAGGGACAGGGACCCGGGGAG. Encoded protein: CSVEGQGPGE. The full CDR3 protein is CSVEGQGPGELFF.

This clone has ten or more counts. The read falls 3 residues short of the CDR3 end, and the missing part is taken from the germline J gene. This chain joins TRBV7-2 and TRBJ2-7; no clear D. CDR3 length: 14 amino acids. Per the germline V gene, CDR1 is SGHTA and CDR2 is FQGNSA. V was clipped by 10 bases and J by 6 bases, with 22 bases between them. The sequenced part of the CDR3 DNA is TGTGCCACCTCTTTCTCCAGGCTTGGCTCCGAG. Translating it yields CATSFSRLGSE. In full, the CDR3 reads CATSFSRLGSEQYF.

This clone has at least ten counts. The read gets to within 3 residues of the CDR3 end, and the germline J gene fills in the rest. This sequence joins TRBV19 and TRBJ1-5; 7 positions agree with TRBD1. Germline V gives CDR1 LNHDA, CDR2 SQIVND (reference sequence). The CDR3 contains 12 residues. The V and J ends lost 5 bases and 9 bases, in that order; junction bases with no gene match: 4. The sequenced CDR3 bases are TGTGCCAGTAGTCCGGGACAGACGCCC. Translated: CASSPGQTP. The CDR3 reads in full as CASSPGQTPQHF.

This clone has at least ten counts. Incomplete CDR3 DNA: TGTGCCAGCAGCCGAGGACAGGGCGGATATGGC. It codes for CASSRGQGGYG. The full CDR3 reads CASSRGQGGYGYTF. This chain links TRBV7-2 with TRBJ1-2; 8 bases line up with TRBD1. The read stops 3 residues short of the end of the CDR3; the missing end is completed from the germline J gene. Germline V lookup: CDR1 SGHTA, CDR2 FQGNSA. The CDR3 consists of 14 residues. V lost 5 bases to trimming and J lost 5 bases; unmatched junction nucleotides: 7.

This clone was seen many times. Read data end 3 residues before the CDR3 end; the end is taken from the germline J gene. V is TRBV20-1 and J is TRBJ2-3, with D maybe TRBD2 (7 bases). In germline, CDR1 is DFQATT, CDR2 SNEGSKA (reference sequence). The ends were cut back, 6 bases at V and 6 bases at J, with 16 bases in the middle. CDR3 length: 13 residues. The CDR3 loop is CSAQGGGADTQYF. Incomplete CDR3 DNA: TGCAGTGCCCAAGGAGGGGGGGCGGATACG.

This clone was seen at least ten times. The sequence runs out 3 residues before the end of the CDR3; the remainder is reconstructed from the germline J gene. This sequence joins TRBV20-1 and TRBJ2-2; D may be TRBD1 (7 bases). CDR1 is DFQATT and CDR2 is SNEGSKA in the germline V gene (reference sequence). The CDR3 totals 15 residues. V lost 5 bases to trimming and J lost 4 bases, with 17 bases between them. The CDR3 spells CSAPRTGGVTGELFF. The DNA read from the CDR3 is TGCAGTGCTCCCCGGACAGGAGGGGTCACCGGGGAG.

This clone was recorded at least ten times. The read ends 3 residues early relative to the CDR3; the germline J gene fills the gap. V and J are TRBV7-2 and TRBJ1-2; D gene ambiguous. Trimming removed 5 bases at V and 0 bases at J, with 13 bases between. Germline CDR1 reads SGHTA; CDR2 reads FQGNSA. This CDR3 contains 15 residues. The CDR3 protein is CASSPDSGANYGYTF. Incomplete CDR3 DNA: TGTGCCAGCAGCCCCGATTCAGGCGCTAACTATGGC.

This clone was seen many times. The read gets to within 3 residues of the CDR3 end, and the germline J gene fills in the rest. This sequence joins TRBV3-1 (or the pseudogene TRBV3-2) and TRBJ2-1, with 8 bases that match TRBD2. Looked up from germline, CDR1 is LGHDT and CDR2 is YNNKEL (reference sequence). The CDR3 totals 17 residues. V was pared by 0 bases and J by 0 bases, with 4 bases of the junction left unmatched. The CDR3 is CASSQEIAGSSYNEQFF. CDR3 bases read: TGTGCCAGCAGCCAAGAAATAGCGGGGAGCTCCTACAATGAG.

This clone was picked up many times. The CDR3 end falls 3 residues outside the read, so it is completed with the germline J gene. V is TRBV20-1 and J is TRBJ2-5, with 10 bases aligning to TRBD2. Germline values: CDR1 DFQATT, CDR2 SNEGSKA (reference sequence). Losses at the gene ends were 5 bases for V and 4 bases for J; bases not matched to a gene: 7. This CDR3 is built from 14 residues. The chain's CDR3 is CSAQSTSGTETQYF. The DNA read from the CDR3 is TGCAGTGCTCAGAGCACTAGCGGGACAGAGACC.

This clone was observed many times. The read gets to within 3 residues of the CDR3 end, and the germline J gene fills in the rest. V gene TRBV20-1 combines with J gene TRBJ2-1; 10 nucleotides agree with TRBD2. V shed 3 bases and J 0 bases; nucleotides not matched to a gene: 5. CDR1 and CDR2 (germline): DFQATT, SNEGSKA (reference sequence). The CDR3 contains 16 residues. The chain's CDR3 is CSASIRTSGSYNEQFF. Incomplete CDR3 DNA: TGCAGTGCTAGCATAAGGACTAGCGGCTCCTACAATGAG.

This clone was counted ten times or more. The CDR3 bases that were read are TGTGCCAGCAGCGGGAGAGGGGATATCGAG. This translates into CASSGRGDIE. The entire CDR3 sequence reads CASSGRGDIEQYF. The chain joins TRBV19 to TRBJ2-7; 8 bases map to TRBD2. The read ends 3 residues before the CDR3 terminus; that terminus is restored from the germline J gene. V was pared by 9 bases and J by 6 bases, with 10 bases of the junction left unmatched. The CDR3 totals 13 residues. The germline V gene encodes CDR1 LNHDA and CDR2 SQIVND (reference sequence).

This clone was seen many times. The read terminates 3 residues ahead of where the CDR3 ends, so the germline J gene completes it. This chain joins TRBV5-6 and TRBJ2-3; D is unclear. V was clipped by 2 bases and J by 0 bases, with 4 bases between them. Germline CDR1 is SGHDT and CDR2 is YYEEEE. This CDR3 has 13 residues. The CDR3: CASSFSSTDTQYF. The sequenced part of the CDR3 DNA is TGTGCCAGCAGCTTTTCTAGCACAGATACG.

This clone has at least ten counts. The CDR3 goes on 3 residues after the read ends, and that part is filled in from the germline J gene. This sequence joins TRBV6-2 or TRBV6-3 and TRBJ1-6; 9 bases fit TRBD1. The CDR3 has 16 residues. V shed 6 bases, J shed 7 bases, and the junction held 10 bases outside the gene matches. The germline V gene encodes CDR1 MNHEY and CDR2 SVGEGT. The CDR3 DNA, read in part, is TGTGCCAGCAGCTGGGGACAGGGACTTTGGAATTCACCC. Its translation: CASSWGQGLWNSP. The CDR3 reads in full as CASSWGQGLWNSPLHF.

This clone showed up many times. One junction end disagrees with the germline gene, perhaps due to a read error. The sequenced fragment ends 3 residues before the CDR3 boundary, so the rest is inferred from the germline J gene. The chain employs TRBV19 and TRBJ2-6, with TRBD1 as a possible D gene (5 bases). Per germline, CDR1 LNHDA and CDR2 SQIVND (reference sequence). The CDR3 extends over 17 amino acids. CDR3 DNA (partial): TGTGCAAGTAGGGTTCAGGGCCCCCTCTCTGGGGCCAACGTC. It encodes CASRVQGPLSGANV. The CDR3 reads in full as CASRVQGPLSGANVLTF.

This clone has at least ten counts. The read halts 3 residues ahead of the CDR3 end, with the missing end drawn from the germline J gene. The chain employs TRBV20-1 and TRBJ1-5; D possibly corresponds to TRBD1 (5 bases). This CDR3 contains 12 residues. V lost 4 bases to trimming and J lost 6 bases, with 10 bases between them. Germline CDR1 and CDR2: DFQATT and SNEGSKA (reference sequence). The CDR3 reads CSATGMAQPQHF. The sequenced CDR3 bases are TGCAGTGCTACAGGGATGGCTCAGCCC.

This clone occurred many times. The read terminates 3 residues before the CDR3 end, so the remaining end is supplied by the germline J gene. This sequence joins TRBV7-7 and TRBJ2-2; 11 nucleotides align to TRBD2. Losses at the gene ends were 1 base for V and 4 bases for J; bases not matched to a gene: 2. The CDR3 totals 16 residues. Germline V CDR1 and CDR2: SSHAT, FNYEAQ (reference sequence). The CDR3 sequence is CASSLVAGGPTGELFF. The sequenced CDR3 bases are TGTGCCAGCAGCTTAGTAGCGGGAGGGCCCACCGGGGAG.

This clone was seen at least ten times. The read finishes 3 residues shy of the CDR3 end, and the germline J gene is used to complete it. This chain joins TRBV7-9 and TRBJ1-6; D might be TRBD1 (5 bases). Trimming removed 5 bases from V and 8 bases from J, with 16 bases in between. Germline values: CDR1 SEHNR, CDR2 FQNEAQ (reference sequence). The CDR3 consists of 15 residues. Partial CDR3 DNA: TGTGCCAGCAGCCGAGACAGCGTCGTCCATTCACCC. Translated: CASSRDSVVHSP. The whole CDR3 region reads CASSRDSVVHSPLHF.

This clone came up many times. The read comes to an end 3 residues before the CDR3 does, leaving the germline J gene to fill in the end. The rearrangement uses TRBV7-9 and TRBJ1-6, with 8 bases fitting TRBD1. With V trimmed by 0 bases and J by 10 bases, 5 bases remained unmatched. The CDR3 is 15 residues long. Looked up from germline, CDR1 is SEHNR and CDR2 is FQNEAQ (reference sequence). The CDR3 spells CASSLAGTGTSPLHF. The covered CDR3 bases are TGTGCCAGCAGCTTAGCCGGGACAGGAACATCACCC.

This clone was picked up many times. The observed sequence ends 3 residues before the CDR3 terminus, with the missing tail filled in from the germline J gene. The J gene is TRBJ1-2, the V gene TRBV20-1, with 12 bases matching TRBD1. V lost 5 bases, J lost 3 bases, and 4 bases stayed unmatched. The CDR3 has 14 residues. Germline loops: CDR1 DFQATT, CDR2 SNEGSKA (reference sequence). The CDR3 DNA, read in part, is TGCAGTGCTGCCGGGACAGGGGGCTACTATGGC. Translating it yields CSAAGTGGYYG. The whole CDR3 protein is CSAAGTGGYYGYTF.

This clone has just a few counts. The read comes to an end 3 residues before the CDR3 does, leaving the germline J gene to fill in the end. V is TRBV5-1 and J is TRBJ1-3; 8 bases agree with TRBD1. Germline CDR1 reads SGHRS; CDR2 reads YFSETQ. V was pared by 4 bases and J by 7 bases, with 4 bases of the junction left unmatched. The CDR3 is 13 amino acids. Partial CDR3 DNA: TGCGCCAGCAGCACGAACAGGGGGAACACC. This encodes CASSTNRGNT. The whole CDR3 reads CASSTNRGNTIYF.

This clone occurred many times. The read gets to within 3 residues of the CDR3 end, and the germline J gene fills in the rest. This chain uses TRBV20-1 with TRBJ1-6; D ambiguous. The CDR3 has 11 residues. V was clipped by 3 bases and J by 8 bases, with 5 bases between them. CDR1 is DFQATT and CDR2 is SNEGSKA in the germline V gene (reference sequence). CDR3 DNA, as far as it was read: TGCAGTGCTAGCAGTCATTCACCC. Its protein product is CSASSHSP. The whole CDR3 region reads CSASSHSPLHF.

This clone was counted ten times or more. The CDR3 goes on 3 residues after the read ends, and that part is filled in from the germline J gene. J is TRBJ2-3 and V is TRBV7-2; possible D gene TRBD2, 5 bases. The germline gives CDR1 SGHTA, CDR2 FQGNSA. The CDR3 loop spans 15 amino acids. Trimming shortened V by 1 base and J by 6 bases, and 14 bases separated the two germline ends. CDR3 protein: CASSLVPGSGDTQYF. CDR3 DNA, as far as it was read: TGTGCCAGCAGCTTAGTTCCGGGGTCCGGGGATACG.

This clone was counted ten times or more. CDR3 DNA (partial): TGTGCCAGTAGTAGTTCGGTGGAGGCGGGGTCGAGC. Translation: CASSSSVEAGSS. The CDR3, in full, reads CASSSSVEAGSSYTF. This rearrangement joins TRBV19 to TRBJ1-2; D is uncertain. The CDR3 end lies 3 residues beyond the end of the read and is filled in from the germline J gene. Germline assignment: CDR1 LNHDA and CDR2 SQIVND (reference sequence). The CDR3 covers 15 residues.

This clone occurred many times. The read halts 3 residues ahead of the CDR3 end, with the missing end drawn from the germline J gene. Other DNA sequences in the sample encode the same CDR3. The rearrangement uses TRBV18 and TRBJ1-1; 7 nucleotides match TRBD1. Germline CDR1 is KGHSH and CDR2 is LQKENI. The V and J ends lost 3 bases and 2 bases, in that order; junction bases with no gene match: 3. The length of the CDR3 is 14 residues. CDR3 DNA (partial): TGTGCCAGCTCACCCGGACAGGCTAACACTGAA. Protein: CASSPGQANTE. Given in full, the CDR3 is CASSPGQANTEAFF.

At least ten counts were recorded for this clone. The CDR3 goes on 3 residues after the read ends, and that part is filled in from the germline J gene. The chain links TRBV7-8 to TRBJ1-2; D not resolved. Germline loops: CDR1 SGHVS, CDR2 FQNEAQ. Trimming pared 0 bases from V and 2 bases from J, leaving 7 bases between. This CDR3 contains 14 residues. The CDR3 is CASSLAATNYGYTF. The covered CDR3 bases are TGTGCCAGCAGCTTAGCCGCGACAAACTATGGC.

This clone was counted ten times or more. The read comes to an end 3 residues before the CDR3 does, leaving the germline J gene to fill in the end. This chain links TRBV20-1 with TRBJ2-3; TRBD2 aligns across 11 bases. This CDR3 has 15 amino acids. The junction had 11 bases not matched to a gene; V was cut back by 6 bases and J by 6 bases. Germline V gene lookup returns CDR1 DFQATT and CDR2 SNEGSKA (reference sequence). The CDR3 loop reads CSAQLLAGEGDTQYF. Incomplete CDR3 DNA: TGCAGTGCCCAGTTACTAGCGGGAGAAGGGGATACG.

At least ten counts were recorded for this clone. The sequenced fragment ends 3 residues before the CDR3 boundary, so the rest is inferred from the germline J gene. This chain links TRBV4-2 with TRBJ1-3; D is uncertain. CDR1 LGHNA and CDR2 YNFKEQ come from the germline V gene. V gave up 1 base and J gave up 8 bases, with 12 bases separating them. The CDR3 is 14 amino acids. Partial CDR3 DNA: TGTGCCAGCAGCCAAGGCTCCCGAGAGGACACC. Translation: CASSQGSREDT. The whole CDR3 protein reads CASSQGSREDTIYF.